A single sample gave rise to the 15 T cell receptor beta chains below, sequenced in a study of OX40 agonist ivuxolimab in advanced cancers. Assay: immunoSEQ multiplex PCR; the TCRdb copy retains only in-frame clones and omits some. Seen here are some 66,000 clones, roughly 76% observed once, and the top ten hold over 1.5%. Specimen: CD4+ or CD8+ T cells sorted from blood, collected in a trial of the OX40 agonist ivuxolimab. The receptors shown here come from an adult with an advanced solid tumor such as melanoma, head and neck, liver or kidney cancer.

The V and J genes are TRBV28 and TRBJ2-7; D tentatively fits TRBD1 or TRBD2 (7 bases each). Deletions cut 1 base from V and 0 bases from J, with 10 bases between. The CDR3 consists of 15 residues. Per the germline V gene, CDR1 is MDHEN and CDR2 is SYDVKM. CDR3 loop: CASSLSGGGSYEQYF. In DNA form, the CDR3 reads TGTGCCAGCAGTTTATCAGGGGGGGGCTCCTACGAGCAGTACTTC.

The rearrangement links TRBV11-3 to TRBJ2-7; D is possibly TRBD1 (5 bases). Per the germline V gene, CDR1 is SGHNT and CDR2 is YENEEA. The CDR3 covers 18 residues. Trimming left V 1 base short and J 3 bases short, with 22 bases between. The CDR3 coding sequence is TGTGCCAGCAGCTTAGCTGTCGGCAGGGCAAACTACTACTACGAGCAGTACTTC. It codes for CASSLAVGRANYYYEQYF.

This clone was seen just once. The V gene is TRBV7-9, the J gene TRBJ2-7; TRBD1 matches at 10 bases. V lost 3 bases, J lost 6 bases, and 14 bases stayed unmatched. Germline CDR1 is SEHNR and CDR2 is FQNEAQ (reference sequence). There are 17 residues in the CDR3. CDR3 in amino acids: CASSFLQNPGQGTEQYF. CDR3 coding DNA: TGTGCCAGCAGCTTCCTGCAAAACCCGGGACAGGGGACCGAGCAGTACTTC. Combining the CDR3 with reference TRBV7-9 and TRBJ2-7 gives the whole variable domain DTGVSQNPRHKITKRGQNVTFRCDPISEHNRLYWYRQTLGQGPEFLTYFQNEAQLEKSRLLSDRFSAERPKGSFSTLEIQRTEQGDSAMYLCASSFLQNPGQGTEQYFGPGTRLTVT.

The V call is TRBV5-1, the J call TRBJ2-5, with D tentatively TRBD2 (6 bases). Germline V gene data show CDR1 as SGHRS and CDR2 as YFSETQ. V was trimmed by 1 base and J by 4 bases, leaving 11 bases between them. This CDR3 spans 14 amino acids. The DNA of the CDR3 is TGCGCCAGCAGCTTGCCGGGAGCTTCAGAGACCCAGTACTTC. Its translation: CASSLPGASETQYF.

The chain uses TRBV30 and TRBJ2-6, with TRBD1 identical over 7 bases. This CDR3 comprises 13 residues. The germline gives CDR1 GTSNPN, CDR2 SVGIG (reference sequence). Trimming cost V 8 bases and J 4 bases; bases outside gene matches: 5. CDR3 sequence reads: CAVTTGGANVLTF. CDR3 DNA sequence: TGTGCCGTAACGACAGGGGGGGCCAACGTCCTGACTTTC.

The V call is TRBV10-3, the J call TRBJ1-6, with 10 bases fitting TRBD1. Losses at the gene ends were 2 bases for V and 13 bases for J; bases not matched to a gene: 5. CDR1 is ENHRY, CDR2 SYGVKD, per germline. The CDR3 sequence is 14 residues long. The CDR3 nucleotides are TGTGCCATCAGTGAGGGGACAGGGGTATTTCCCCTCCACTTT. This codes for CAISEGTGVFPLHF.

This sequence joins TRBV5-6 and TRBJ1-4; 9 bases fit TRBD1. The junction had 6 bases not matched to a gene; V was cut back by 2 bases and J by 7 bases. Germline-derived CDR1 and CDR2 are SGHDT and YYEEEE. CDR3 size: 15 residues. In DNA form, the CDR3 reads TGTGCCAGCAGCTTACCGGGACAGGGAGGTGAAAAACTGTTTTTT. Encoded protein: CASSLPGQGGEKLFF.

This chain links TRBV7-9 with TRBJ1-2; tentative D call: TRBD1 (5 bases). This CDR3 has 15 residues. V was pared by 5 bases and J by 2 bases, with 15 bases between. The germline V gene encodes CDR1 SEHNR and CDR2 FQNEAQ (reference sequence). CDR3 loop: CASSTRQNPNYGYTF. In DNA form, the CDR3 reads TGTGCCAGCAGCACTAGACAGAACCCCAACTATGGCTACACCTTC.

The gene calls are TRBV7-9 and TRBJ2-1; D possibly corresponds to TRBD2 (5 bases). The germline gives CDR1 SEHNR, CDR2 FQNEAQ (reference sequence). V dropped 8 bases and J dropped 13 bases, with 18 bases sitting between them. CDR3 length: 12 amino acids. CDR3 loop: CASSLTGLVQFF. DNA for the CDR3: TGTGCCAGCTCTCTGACGGGGTTGGTTCAGTTCTTC.

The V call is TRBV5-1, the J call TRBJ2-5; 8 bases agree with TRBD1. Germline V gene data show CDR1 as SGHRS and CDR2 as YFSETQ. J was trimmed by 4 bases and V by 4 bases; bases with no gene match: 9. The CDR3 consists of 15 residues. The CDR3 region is CASSTTGGPVETQYF. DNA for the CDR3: TGCGCCAGCAGCACAACAGGGGGGCCAGTAGAGACCCAGTACTTC.

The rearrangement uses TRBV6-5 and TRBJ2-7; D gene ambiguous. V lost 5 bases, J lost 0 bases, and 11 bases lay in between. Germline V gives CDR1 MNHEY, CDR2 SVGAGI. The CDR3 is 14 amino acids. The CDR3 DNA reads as TGTGCCAGCAGTCATGATGATAGCTCCTACGAGCAGTACTTC. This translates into CASSHDDSSYEQYF.

CDR3: CAWTRGGYGYTF. The CDR3 coding sequence is TGTGCCTGGACCCGGGGGGGCTATGGCTACACCTTC. V and J are TRBV30 and TRBJ1-2, with D maybe TRBD1 (5 bases). Per germline, CDR1 GTSNPN and CDR2 SVGIG (reference sequence). The CDR3 is made up of 12 amino acids. V was shortened by 4 bases and J by 4 bases, with 10 bases between the two germline ends.

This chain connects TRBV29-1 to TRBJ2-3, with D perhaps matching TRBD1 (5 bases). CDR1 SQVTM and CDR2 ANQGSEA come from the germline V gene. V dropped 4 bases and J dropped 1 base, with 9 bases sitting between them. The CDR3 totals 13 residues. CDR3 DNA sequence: TGCAGCGTTGTGGAGACAGGCACAGATACGCAGTATTTT. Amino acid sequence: CSVVETGTDTQYF.

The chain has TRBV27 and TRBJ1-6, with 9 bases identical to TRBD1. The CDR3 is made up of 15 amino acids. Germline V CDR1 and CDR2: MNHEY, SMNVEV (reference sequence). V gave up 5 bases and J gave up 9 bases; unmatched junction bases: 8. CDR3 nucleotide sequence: TGTGCCAGCAGTCCTCTGGGACAGGGAGGTTCACCCCTCCACTTT. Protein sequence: CASSPLGQGGSPLHF.

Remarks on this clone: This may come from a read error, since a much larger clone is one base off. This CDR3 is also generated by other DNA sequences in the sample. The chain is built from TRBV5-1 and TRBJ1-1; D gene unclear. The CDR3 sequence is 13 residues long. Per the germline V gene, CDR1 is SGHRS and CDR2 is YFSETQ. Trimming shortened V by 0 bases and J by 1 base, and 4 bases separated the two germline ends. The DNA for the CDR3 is TGCGCCAGCAGCTTGGATGCGAACACTGAAGCTTTCTTT. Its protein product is CASSLDANTEAFF.